Sequencing of this T cell receptor beta chain was carried out in a study of T cell repertoires in cytomegalovirus infection. Turning to the study itself: It was the public TCR beta signatures that indicated both CMV infection and matching HLA type. Study outcomes and limitations: Within the response measured ex vivo, HLA-C-restricted CMV-specific TCR beta clonotypes were dominant. Individuals carrying CMV plus the relevant HLA were identified by cumulative frequency of public TCR beta families.

CDR3 length equals 15 residues. Germline V gives CDR1 DFQATT, CDR2 SNEGSKA (reference sequence). V lost 1 base and J lost 4, with 17 bases in between. Note on this clonotype: The antigen is unknown.

TCRdb analysed the reads with MiXCR anew, one entry per CDR3 protein. This sample has about 150,000 distinct CDR3 sequences, with roughly 18% found just once. The specimen was CD8+ T cells from PBMCs. The chain employs TRBV20-1 and TRBJ2-7, with a tentative D call TRBD2 (6 bases). The receptor was isolated from a human donor in good health (CMV status not recorded). Some clones in this sample may be carry-over from other donors' samples. CDR3 residues: CSARVLGGSGYEQYF. In nucleotides, the CDR3 is TGCAGTGCTAGAGTCCTTGGGGGGAGCGGGTACGAGCAGTACTTC.